These T cell receptor beta chains were read from a single sample in a study of T cell repertoires in cytomegalovirus infection. No antigens are known for them. MiXCR, applied by TCRdb to the reads, yields one record per CDR3 protein. Among 68,000 or so distinct CDR3 sequences listed, 22% were seen once. Sequencing was done on a sample of PBMCs, sequenced either directly or after in vitro stimulation (not recorded which). The receptors come from a human donor in good health (CMV status not recorded). Some clones in this sample may be carry-over from other donors' samples. The CDR3 runs from the conserved cysteine through the conserved F or W. The D gene is left open where the match is weak. Clone size, where shown, is once, few, many, or a class for clones that have expanded.

TRBV29-1	-	TRBJ2-5	-	TGCAGCGTAGCGTGGACCGAAGAGACCCAGTACTTC	CSVAWTEETQYF
TRBV5-6	few	TRBJ1-3	TRBD1	TGTGCCAGCAGAAGACAGGGGATCTCTGGAAACACCATATATTTT	CASRRQGISGNTIYF
TRBV6-2/TRBV6-3	few	TRBJ1-5	-	TGTGCCAGCAGTTACCGGCAGGGTCAAAATCAGCCCCAGCATTTT	CASSYRQGQNQPQHF
TRBV27	-	TRBJ2-2	TRBD2	TGTGCCACCGCCGGGAGGGATGCTCCCGGGGAGCTGTTTTTT	CATAGRDAPGELFF
TRBV29-1	-	TRBJ1-2	-	TGCAGCGTTGGGGGGGGAAACTATGGCTACACCTTC	CSVGGGNYGYTF
TRBV19	few	TRBJ1-2	TRBD1	TGTGCCAGTAGTACCGCATCGGACAGGGCCTATGGCTACACCTTC	CASSTASDRAYGYTF
TRBV20-1	-	TRBJ2-1	-	TGCAGTGCTCGTTTCCCCGCGGACTGGACCTACAATGAGCAGTTCTTC	CSARFPADWTYNEQFF
TRBV7-3	many	TRBJ2-3	TRBD2	TGTGCCAGCAGCGTAGGGACTAGCGGGAGCGCAGATACGCAGTATTTT	CASSVGTSGSADTQYF
TRBV27	-	TRBJ1-1	-	TGTGCCAGCAGTTGGGGTGGGGGGAACACTGAAGCTTTCTTT	CASSWGGGNTEAFF
TRBV12-3/TRBV12-4	-	TRBJ2-4	-	TGTGCCAGCAGTCTTCGGCTGTGGGACATTCAGTACTTC	CASSLRLWDIQYF
TRBV14	few	TRBJ1-4	-	TGTGCCAGCAGCCGGCGGACTCGTGGTGAAAAACTGTTTTTT	CASSRRTRGEKLFF
TRBV5-4	-	TRBJ2-3	-	TGTGCCAGCAGCCACAACACGCAGTATTTT	CASSHNTQYF
TRBV7-9	-	TRBJ2-1	-	TGTGCCAGCAGCTTAGTCCCCCGGGGAGAGACAGATGAGCAGTTCTTC	CASSLVPRGETDEQFF
TRBV7-2	-	TRBJ1-2	-	TGTGCCAGCAGCGCCTACGGACAGTTGGGTCCCTATGGCTACACCTTC	CASSAYGQLGPYGYTF
TRBV19	few	TRBJ2-5	-	TGTGCCAGTAGTATAGCTGGAACCCTGGGAGAGACCCAGTACTTC	CASSIAGTLGETQYF
TRBV7-8	many	TRBJ1-2	-	TGTGCCAGCAGCTCCGTTGTAGGGAACTATGGCTACACCTTC	CASSSVVGNYGYTF
TRBV7-9	many	TRBJ2-5	-	TGTGCCAGCAGTCCCGAAGAGGAGACCCAGTACTTC	CASSPEEETQYF
TRBV2	few	TRBJ2-5	-	TGTGCCAGCAGTGCCGAAGCGAGATTGGTCCAAGAGACCCAGTACTTC	CASSAEARLVQETQYF
TRBV15	few	TRBJ1-5	-	TGTGCCACCAGCAGAGGGACCGCTGCAACTCAGCCCCAGCATTTT	CATSRGTAATQPQHF
TRBV7-9	-	TRBJ1-1	-	TGTGCCAGCAGCGTAGGGTTCACTGAAGCTTTCTTT	CASSVGFTEAFF
TRBV6-2/TRBV6-3	few	TRBJ2-3	-	TGTGCCAGCAGTTACGGCCTATACACAGATACGCAGTATTTT	CASSYGLYTDTQYF
TRBV28	-	TRBJ2-3	-	TGTGCCAGCAGTTGGCCCCTAGGGGGGCTGTCGGCAGATACGCAGTATTTT	CASSWPLGGLSADTQYF
TRBV19	-	TRBJ1-1	-	TGTGCCAGTTGCCGGACGGCGAACACTGAAGCTTTCTTT	CASCRTANTEAFF
TRBV28	-	TRBJ1-1	-	TGTGCCAGCAGTCCGCCCGACAGGAGCGGTACTGAAGCTTTCTTT	CASSPPDRSGTEAFF
TRBV7-9	many	TRBJ2-5	TRBD2	TGTGCCAGCAGCTTTCGGCTGGCCGGGACTAGCGGGAGGACCCGTGAGACCCAGTACTTC	CASSFRLAGTSGRTRETQYF
TRBV30	few	TRBJ1-1	-	TGTGCCTGGAGTGTACTTCGGGGTGTGAACACTGAAGCTTTCTTT	CAWSVLRGVNTEAFF